This entry lists 14 T cell receptor beta chains sequenced from one sample in a study of cytomegalovirus exposure and HLA in healthy donors. 60 Vbeta and 13 Jbeta primers were used in PCR. Data came from immunoSEQ multiplex PCR; TCRdb stores just in-frame clones and leaves some out. This repertoire shows 140,000 to 150,000 clones, about 71% found once; its top ten account for roughly 2%. The sequenced sample consisted of PBMCs. These receptors were obtained from a woman in her sixties in good health and CMV-seropositive.

The rearrangement links TRBV29-1 to TRBJ2-7, with TRBD1 identical over 10 bases. CDR3 length: 12 residues. Trimming took 6 bases from V and 5 from J; bases not matched to a gene: 4. Germline CDR1 reads SQVTM; CDR2 reads ANQGSEA. The CDR3 DNA reads as TGCAGCGTCGACAGGGGGCCCAACGAGCAGTACTTC. Protein: CSVDRGPNEQYF.

The V call is TRBV29-1, the J call TRBJ2-7; 14 nucleotides agree with TRBD2. V shed 6 bases and J 0 bases; nucleotides not matched to a gene: 10. The germline V gene encodes CDR1 SQVTM and CDR2 ANQGSEA. This CDR3 spans 17 amino acids. The CDR3 is CSVQGTSGSISSYEQYF. The CDR3 nucleotides read TGCAGCGTCCAAGGGACTAGCGGGAGTATAAGCTCCTACGAGCAGTACTTC.

This clone was picked up a small number of times. V usage is TRBV13 and J usage is TRBJ2-7, with 8 bases aligning to TRBD1. Germline CDR1 reads PRHDT; CDR2 reads FYEKMQ (reference sequence). V shed 5 bases and J 3 bases; nucleotides not matched to a gene: 6. The CDR3 runs 14 residues. CDR3 in DNA: TGTGCCAGCAGCCCAGGACAGGGTGACTACGAGCAGTACTTC. Amino acid sequence: CASSPGQGDYEQYF.

Written as DNA, the CDR3 is TGTGCCAGCAGCAGAGGGGACAGAGAAGAGACCCAGTACTTC. Translated, it gives CASSRGDREETQYF. V and J are TRBV21-1 and TRBJ2-5; no check of the table's D call, TRBD1, against the DNA was made. TRBV21-1 is designated a pseudogene. This CDR3 comprises 14 residues.

The gene calls are TRBV7-3 and TRBJ2-1; TRBD1 agrees at 9 bases. The CDR3 has 15 amino acids. Trimming removed 4 bases from V and 3 bases from J; junction bases left unmatched: 4. The germline CDR1 and CDR2 sequences are SGHTA and FQGTGA. The CDR3 region has the DNA TGTGCCAGCAGCTCGGGACAGGGTAACTACAATGAGCAGTTCTTC. Protein product: CASSSGQGNYNEQFF.

The chain carries TRBV28 and TRBJ1-1, with a tentative D call TRBD1 (6 bases). The germline CDR1 and CDR2 sequences are MDHEN and SYDVKM. Trimming stripped 4 bases from V and 6 bases from J, with 18 bases between. The CDR3 is made up of 15 amino acids. The CDR3 nucleotides read TGTGCCAGCAGTTCTACAGGGTTAGGGATGCCTGAAGCTTTCTTT. As protein: CASSSTGLGMPEAFF. The complete variable domain, with remaining parts taken from reference TRBV28 and TRBJ1-1, reads DVKVTQSSRYLVKRTGEKVFLECVQDMDHENMFWYRQDPGLGLRLIYFSYDVKMKEKGDIPEGYSVSREKKERFSLILESASTNQTSMYLCASSSTGLGMPEAFFGQGTRLTVV.

V is TRBV25-1 and J is TRBJ1-2; D is perhaps TRBD1 (6 bases). Germline CDR1 is MGHDK and CDR2 is SYGVNS. The CDR3 consists of 13 residues. V gave up 10 bases and J gave up 4 bases, with 16 bases separating them. CDR3 region: CATLGGESYGYTF. The CDR3 coding sequence is TGTGCCACCCTAGGGGGGGAGAGCTATGGCTACACCTTC.

This chain connects TRBV4-2 to TRBJ2-2; no definite D call. V lost 0 bases, J lost 4 bases, and 9 bases lay in between. This CDR3 has 15 residues. Germline V CDR1 and CDR2: LGHNA, YNFKEQ. CDR3 loop: CASSQEVSITGELFF. The CDR3 bases are TGTGCCAGCAGCCAAGAAGTCAGTATCACCGGGGAGCTGTTTTTT.

The chain is built from TRBV27 and TRBJ1-2, with unresolved D. Germline CDR1 reads MNHEY; CDR2 reads SMNVEV (reference sequence). The CDR3 extends over 13 amino acids. Trimming left V 6 bases short and J 0 bases short, with 8 bases between. The CDR3 here is CASRLTANYGYTF. The CDR3 DNA reads as TGTGCCAGCAGGTTAACAGCTAACTATGGCTACACCTTC.

This clone has more than one count but fewer than ten. The chain employs TRBV11-2 and TRBJ2-5; the D is unclear. The CDR3 spans 15 residues. Between the trimmed V and J ends, which lost 1 base and 5 bases, there was a span of 14 bases. Germline CDR1 and CDR2: SGHAT and FQNNGV. In nucleotides, the CDR3 is TGTGCCAGCAGCTTAGTGGCTTACGTCGGGGAGACCCAGTACTTC. Translating gives CASSLVAYVGETQYF.

The chain links TRBV29-1 to TRBJ2-5, with 10 nucleotides matching TRBD1. The DNA end favors TRBJ2-7, so the J call may be wrong. CDR1 SQVTM and CDR2 ANQGSEA come from the germline V gene. The CDR3 loop spans 12 amino acids. As DNA, the CDR3 is TGCAGCGTCGACAGGGGGCCCAACGAGCAGTACTTC. This sequence encodes CSVDRGPNEQYF.

This chain links TRBV12-5 with TRBJ1-3, with TRBD1 matching 8 bases. V trimming: 4 bases; J trimming: 4 bases; junction bases outside the gene matches: 21. The length of the CDR3 is 20 residues. The germline CDR1 and CDR2 sequences are LGHNT and FRNRAP. CDR3 nucleotide sequence: TGTGCTAGTGGTTCCGTCGAGGCAGGGGGCTACCTAGGTGGAGGAAACACCATATATTTT. Protein: CASGSVEAGGYLGGGNTIYF.

This chain links TRBV19 with TRBJ2-7, with D possibly being TRBD1 (6 bases). The CDR3 extends over 14 amino acids. Germline V lookup: CDR1 LNHDA, CDR2 SQIVND (reference sequence). Trimming took off 6 bases at V and 2 bases at J, with 14 bases between the two ends. Here the CDR3 reads CASSPMDRAYEQYF. CDR3 nucleotides: TGTGCCAGTAGCCCAATGGACAGAGCCTACGAGCAGTACTTC.

The chain uses TRBV18 and TRBJ1-4, with D perhaps matching TRBD1 (6 bases). V shed 5 bases and J shed 3 bases, with 13 bases lying between them. This CDR3 is 15 amino acids long. Germline CDR1 reads KGHSH; CDR2 reads LQKENI. CDR3 loop: CASSDRRGPNEKLFF. The CDR3 DNA reads as TGTGCCAGCTCAGACCGGCGGGGGCCTAATGAAAAACTGTTTTTT.